This TCR beta chain was documented in a study of T-cell memory formation after mild COVID-19. This CDR3 is built from 14 residues. Germline CDR1 and CDR2: MNHEY and SVGAGI. The V segment lost 6 bases and the J segment 5 bases; nucleotides outside the gene matches: 4. TCRdb reprocessed the 5' RACE reads with MiXCR, giving one entry per CDR3 protein. The sample shows about 290,000 distinct CDR3 sequences, roughly 15% of them seen only once. The TCR originated in a young man who had mild COVID-19 (a few samples of this study predate the infection). Cell type and time point are not known. Input material: PBMCs or a T cell subset sorted from them (not recorded which). The V and J genes are TRBV6-5 and TRBJ2-3, with TRBD1 identical over 11 bases. The CDR3: CASSGTGGIDTQYF. CDR3 DNA: TGTGCCAGCAGCGGGACAGGGGGGATAGATACGCAGTATTTT.